These 17 T cell receptor beta chains were sequenced from one sample in a study of blood T cell repertoires in COVID-19. Sequencing was performed with immunoSEQ multiplex PCR; in TCRdb, only in-frame clones are kept and a portion is missing. The repertoire holds around 210,000 clones, with approximately 86% as singletons. The specimen was peripheral blood. These receptors were obtained from a man younger than 35 with active or convalescent COVID-19.

The V call is TRBV27, the J call TRBJ2-5, with a weak D call TRBD1 (5 bases). The CDR3 is 13 amino acids. CDR1 is MNHEY, CDR2 SMNVEV, per germline (reference sequence). The V gene lost 5 bases and the J gene lost 5 bases, with 12 bases spanning the gap. CDR3 loop: CASSTNRWETQYF. Here the CDR3 DNA reads TGTGCCAGCAGTACAAACAGGTGGGAGACCCAGTACTTC.

The chain combines TRBV29-1 with TRBJ2-7; a possible D gene is TRBD1 (5 bases). The germline V gene encodes CDR1 SQVTM and CDR2 ANQGSEA. Trimming took off 6 bases at V and 4 bases at J, with 16 bases between the two ends. The CDR3 covers 13 residues. CDR3 DNA sequence: TGCAGCGTCGCAGGGTTCGGGCCTTACGAGCAGTACTTC. It is translated as CSVAGFGPYEQYF.

V and J are TRBV11-2 and TRBJ2-1; D ambiguous. Germline values: CDR1 SGHAT, CDR2 FQNNGV. The CDR3 sequence is 13 residues long. Deletions cut 0 bases from V and 10 bases from J, with 10 bases between. The CDR3 is CASSLDRIHEQFF. As DNA, the CDR3 is TGTGCCAGCAGCTTAGACAGGATCCACGAGCAGTTCTTC.

The chain joins TRBV4-2 to TRBJ2-3, with TRBD2 matching 9 bases. There are 16 residues in the CDR3. Germline CDR1 LGHNA, CDR2 YNFKEQ. V shed 4 bases, J shed 11 bases, and the junction held 16 bases outside the gene matches. The DNA of the CDR3 is TGTGCCAGCAGCCTCCAAATAGCGGGAGACCGCCTTGAGCAGTATTTT. This translates into CASSLQIAGDRLEQYF.

The chain has TRBV28 and TRBJ2-2; a possible D gene is TRBD1 (6 bases). Trimming took off 5 bases at V and 6 bases at J, with 13 bases between the two ends. The CDR3 is 14 residues long. The germline CDR1 and CDR2 sequences are MDHEN and SYDVKM. The CDR3 DNA reads TGTGCCAGCAGTCTATACAGGGCTCCCGGGGAGCTGTTTTTT. Its protein product is CASSLYRAPGELFF.

V usage is TRBV28 and J usage is TRBJ2-3; tentative D call: TRBD1 (6 bases). The V and J ends lost 6 bases and 0 bases respectively, with 13 bases between them. The CDR3 is made up of 15 amino acids. Germline-derived CDR1 and CDR2 are MDHEN and SYDVKM. In DNA form, the CDR3 reads TGTGCCAGCAGCCCTAGGGGGTCTAGCACAGATACGCAGTATTTT. Translation: CASSPRGSSTDTQYF.

The chain employs TRBV30 and TRBJ2-5; D not resolved. CDR3 length: 15 residues. The germline V gene encodes CDR1 GTSNPN and CDR2 SVGIG (reference sequence). The germline V and J ends were trimmed by 3 bases and 5 bases, with 19 bases remaining between them. The CDR3 DNA reads TGTGCCTGGAGCGCCCACGTGTCAATGCGGGAGACCCAGTACTTC. Amino acid sequence: CAWSAHVSMRETQYF. Full variable domain (missing parts from reference TRBV30 and TRBJ2-5): SQTIHQWPATLVQPVGSPLSLECTVEGTSNPNLYWYRQAAGRGLQLLFYSVGIGQISSEVPQNLSASRPQDRQFILSSKKLLLSDSGFYLCAWSAHVSMRETQYFGPGTRLLVL.

J is TRBJ2-2 and V is TRBV28; 7 bases align to TRBD2. This CDR3 region has 14 residues. V was pared by 6 bases and J by 6 bases, with 7 bases of the junction left unmatched. Germline-derived CDR1 and CDR2 are MDHEN and SYDVKM. The CDR3 region has the DNA TGTGCCAGCAGAGGCGGGAGTCTAGCCGGGGAGCTGTTTTTT. It encodes CASRGGSLAGELFF.

The chain joins TRBV18 to TRBJ1-2; 7 nucleotides match TRBD1. CDR1 KGHSH and CDR2 LQKENI come from the germline V gene. The CDR3 consists of 16 residues. Unmatched junction bases numbered 12, after V lost 3 bases and J lost 5 bases. The CDR3 DNA is TGTGCCAGCTCACCCGACACAGGGGACCTCTCTTATGGCTACACCTTC. Protein product: CASSPDTGDLSYGYTF.

The chain uses TRBV11-2 and TRBJ2-7; D gene ambiguous. In germline, CDR1 is SGHAT, CDR2 FQNNGV. Deletions cut 0 bases from V and 3 bases from J, with 12 bases between. This CDR3 region has 15 residues. The CDR3 reads CASSLDLLSVYEQYF. The CDR3 bases are TGTGCCAGCAGCTTAGATCTCCTTTCGGTCTACGAGCAGTACTTC.

V usage is TRBV28 and J usage is TRBJ1-2; TRBD1 matches 12 bases. The length of the CDR3 is 16 residues. Germline V gene sequence: CDR1 MDHEN, CDR2 SYDVKM. Trimming took 5 bases from V and 4 from J; bases not matched to a gene: 8. The CDR3 loop is CASSPGTGGSIYGYTF. The CDR3 coding sequence is TGTGCCAGCAGTCCCGGGACAGGGGGCAGTATCTATGGCTACACCTTC.

This clone was found a few times. The V call is TRBV28, the J call TRBJ1-2; maybe TRBD1 (5 bases). The CDR3 is made up of 14 amino acids. Trimming removed 10 bases from V and 6 bases from J, with 21 bases in between. Germline V lookup: CDR1 MDHEN, CDR2 SYDVKM. CDR3 loop: CATYLWSLGHGYTF. CDR3 bases: TGTGCCACCTATCTTTGGAGCCTGGGGCATGGCTACACCTTC.

The chain combines TRBV14 with TRBJ2-7; D is uncertain. Per the germline V gene, CDR1 is SGHDN and CDR2 is FVKESK. V was shortened by 4 bases and J by 10 bases, with 11 bases between the two germline ends. The CDR3 runs to 11 residues. This CDR3 is CASSRSVQQYF. CDR3 DNA: TGTGCCAGCAGCCGCAGCGTGCAACAGTACTTC.

The chain carries TRBV2 and TRBJ2-3; 7 nucleotides line up with TRBD1. Germline-derived CDR1 and CDR2 are SNHLY and FYNNEI. The CDR3 spans 14 residues. With V trimmed by 10 bases and J by 5 bases, 12 bases remained unmatched. CDR3 nucleotides: TGTGCCACAACCAGACAGGGTAGAAGAGATACGCAGTATTTT. This gives the protein CATTRQGRRDTQYF.

This chain connects TRBV6-5 to TRBJ1-4, with D unclear. The germline V gene encodes CDR1 MNHEY and CDR2 SVGAGI. This CDR3 is built from 15 residues. V was cut by 5 bases and J by 4 bases, with 14 bases left in between. The CDR3 sequence is CASSHPRNGNEKLFF. The CDR3 DNA sequence: TGTGCCAGCAGTCACCCTAGGAATGGTAATGAAAAACTGTTTTTT.

This chain joins TRBV3-1 (or the pseudogene TRBV3-2) and TRBJ1-1, with 8 bases fitting TRBD1. Trimming at V came to 4 bases and at J to 4 bases, leaving 8 bases not matched to a gene. The germline CDR1 and CDR2 sequences are LGHDT and YNNKEL (reference sequence). The CDR3 has 15 amino acids. CDR3 sequence: CASSRGTGSGTEAFF. The CDR3 nucleotides are TGTGCCAGCAGCCGAGGGACAGGTTCGGGCACTGAAGCTTTCTTT.

The V gene is TRBV25-1, the J gene TRBJ1-1; D is undetermined. Trimming stripped 3 bases from V and 1 base from J, with 9 bases between. Germline CDR1 is MGHDK and CDR2 is SYGVNS. The CDR3 covers 14 residues. The CDR3 is CASSDRGRNTEAFF. The DNA of the CDR3 is TGTGCCAGCAGTGATCGAGGCAGGAACACTGAAGCTTTCTTT.